The entry that follows covers one T cell receptor beta chain sequence. As originally analysed: Reference gene primer amplification yielded estimated nucleated cell counts. Profiled with immunoSEQ multiplex PCR; TCRdb holds only in-frame clones, not every one. V and J calls and clone size are given by that table; D and trimming were obtained from the DNA. In the table there are about 150,000 clones, approximately 90% of which are singletons. Unmatched junction bases numbered 6, after V lost 3 bases and J lost 5 bases. Germline V lookup: CDR1 SGDLS, CDR2 YYNGEE. The CDR3 is made up of 15 amino acids. These data originate in a study of blood T cell repertoires in COVID-19. Across the study: Material from acute and convalescent COVID-19 was sourced from the United States, Italy and Spain.

The receptor comes from a man aged 45-65 years who had recovered from COVID-19. The sequenced sample consisted of peripheral blood. The chain recombines TRBV9 with TRBJ2-1, with 9 bases lining up with TRBD2. The CDR3 loop reads CASSALTSGHNEQFF. CDR3 DNA: TGTGCCAGCAGCGCATTGACTAGCGGACACAATGAGCAGTTCTTC. Combining the CDR3 with reference TRBV9 and TRBJ2-1 gives the whole variable domain DSGVTQTPKHLITATGQRVTLRCSPRSGDLSVYWYQQSLDQGLQFLIQYYNGEERAKGNILERFSAQQFPDLHSELNLSSLELGDSALYFCASSALTSGHNEQFFGPGTRLTVL.